This T cell receptor (beta chain) was sequenced during a study of T cell repertoires in cytomegalovirus infection (dated by TCRdb to between 2018 and 2021). About the study as a whole: Donor HLA type was relevant to the analysis, as public TCR beta signatures indicated carriage of CMV infection together with the matching HLA type.

Its CDR3 holds 16 amino acids, cysteine through phenylalanine. Solely the CDR3 DNA is kept, with 48 bases framed from the first base. The junction shows trimming of 5 bases on V and 1 base on J, and the gene matches do not reach 9 bases of it. In the germline V gene, CDR1 corresponds to SGHNT and CDR2 to YENEEA. The investigation overall reported the following: The ex vivo response was dominated by HLA-C-restricted CMV-specific TCR beta clonotypes, which also provided the single most frequent clonotype in two of eight donors. In both this cohort and an independent roughly 400-donor cohort, the cumulative frequency of public TCR beta family members distinguished carriers of CMV infection plus the relevant HLA type.

The sample was run on an Illumina HiSeq 1500. The raw public reads went through TCRdb reprocessing: fastp at Q25, MiXCR clone calling, in-frame beta chains kept. Rows with a matching CDR3 protein are joined into one entry that keeps the most common DNA and genes. The sample profile shows 300,000 to 400,000 distinct CDR3 sequences; around 9.5% of them were found once. In total, the top ten clones hold 4.3% of the sample. The sample holds many counts of this clonotype. What this receptor recognizes is not known. Base qualities are not provided; no much larger clone lies one nucleotide away. Sequences were obtained from PBMCs. The source is a human donor in good health (CMV status not recorded). Some clones in this sample may be carry-over from other donors' samples. The sequence is built from TRBV11-3 and TRBJ1-1; 8 nucleotides in the junction match TRBD1. The DNA reads TGTGCCAGCAGCCCTGGGGACAGGCGCGGGAACACTGAAGCTTTCTTT. It translates as CASSPGDRRGNTEAFF.